A single sample is the source of the 10 T cell receptor beta chains below, sequenced in a study of brain T cells in children with intractable seizures. Data came from immunoSEQ multiplex PCR; TCRdb stores just in-frame clones and leaves some out. The repertoire holds under 400,000 clones, with over 90% as singletons. Time point defined: blood from clinic visit 5 months post-surgery; TSC patient then seizure free. Sequencing was performed on peripheral blood, taken less than 6 months after surgery. All receptors come from a boy in the first two years of life with tuberous sclerosis and intractable seizures.

Here the CDR3 reads CASKTGGVFSPQHF. The CDR3 coding sequence is TGTGCCAGTAAAACAGGGGGAGTTTTTTCGCCCCAGCATTTT. The rearrangement links TRBV6-5 to TRBJ1-5, with TRBD1 matching over 8 bases. Germline V gives CDR1 MNHEY, CDR2 SVGAGI. Trimming removed 9 bases from V and 9 bases from J; junction bases left unmatched: 13. The CDR3 spans 14 residues.

A few counts support this clone. Other DNA sequences from this sample encode an identical CDR3 as well. The chain is built from TRBV18 and TRBJ2-5, with D hard to call. Trimming removed 5 bases from V and 2 bases from J, with 3 bases in between. The CDR3 spans 11 residues. Germline lookup yields CDR1 KGHSH and CDR2 LQKENI. CDR3 residues: CASSRQETQYF. CDR3 bases: TGTGCCAGCTCAAGGCAAGAGACCCAGTACTTC.

The chain uses TRBV19 and TRBJ2-1, with D perhaps matching TRBD2 (5 bases). Germline V gene data show CDR1 as LNHDA and CDR2 as SQIVND (reference sequence). This CDR3 is 14 amino acids long. Between the trimmed V and J ends, which lost 5 bases and 8 bases, there was a span of 16 bases. The chain's CDR3 is CASSPTDFFDEQFF. The CDR3 coding sequence is TGTGCCAGTAGTCCAACGGACTTTTTCGATGAGCAGTTCTTC.

V gene TRBV11-2 combines with J gene TRBJ2-7; TRBD2 matches at 10 bases. V gave up 1 base and J gave up 3 bases; unmatched junction bases: 15. CDR3 length equals 19 residues. CDR1 is SGHAT, CDR2 FQNNGV, per germline. CDR3 amino acids: CASSLVGLTSGFVGYEQYF. Here the CDR3 DNA reads TGTGCCAGCAGCTTAGTGGGACTGACTAGCGGGTTTGTCGGCTACGAGCAGTACTTC.

This clone was counted a single time. The V gene is TRBV5-1, the J gene TRBJ1-3; tentatively, D is TRBD1 (5 bases). CDR1 is SGHRS, CDR2 YFSETQ, per germline. V lost 4 bases to trimming and J lost 4 bases, with 12 bases between them. This CDR3 contains 14 residues. DNA for the CDR3: TGCGCCAGCAGCCCCGGGGGGAGAGGAAACACCATATATTTT. It is translated as CASSPGGRGNTIYF.

The V and J genes are TRBV2 and TRBJ2-1, with 8 bases identical to TRBD2. Germline CDR1 is SNHLY and CDR2 is FYNNEI. With 1 base clipped from V and 8 bases from J, the junction kept 10 bases outside the gene matches. The CDR3 totals 16 residues. CDR3 residues: CASSEGWGLGSDEQFF. The CDR3 coding sequence is TGTGCCAGCAGTGAAGGGTGGGGACTAGGGTCGGATGAGCAGTTCTTC. The variable domain in full, completed from reference TRBV2 and TRBJ2-1, reads EPEVTQTPSHQVTQMGQEVILRCVPISNHLYFYWYRQILGQKVEFLVSFYNNEISEKSEIFDDQFSVERPDGSNFTLKIRSTKLEDSAMYFCASSEGWGLGSDEQFFGPGTRLTVL.

The chain links TRBV6-5 to TRBJ2-5; 10 bases line up with TRBD2. V was pared by 10 bases and J by 4 bases, with 12 bases of the junction left unmatched. Germline CDR1 MNHEY, CDR2 SVGAGI. The CDR3 has 15 residues. Here the CDR3 DNA reads TGTGCCACCAAATCCCGGACTAGCGGTTTAGAGACCCAGTACTTC. Encoded protein: CATKSRTSGLETQYF.

The rearrangement uses TRBV7-9 and TRBJ2-3; perhaps TRBD2 as D (6 bases). V lost 0 bases, J lost 2 bases, and 12 bases lay in between. Germline lookup yields CDR1 SEHNR and CDR2 FQNEAQ (reference sequence). The CDR3 is 16 amino acids. The CDR3 sequence: CASSLASGEVTDTQYF. DNA for the CDR3: TGTGCCAGCAGCTTAGCCTCGGGAGAGGTCACAGATACGCAGTATTTT.

The V gene is TRBV4-1, the J gene TRBJ2-7; D tentatively reads TRBD1 or TRBD2 (5 bases each). The CDR3 has 13 amino acids. The germline V and J ends were trimmed by 1 base and 5 bases, with 9 bases remaining between them. Germline V gives CDR1 MGHRA, CDR2 YSYEKL. The CDR3 loop is CASSQGMGDEQYF. The CDR3 DNA reads as TGCGCCAGCAGCCAAGGGATGGGGGACGAGCAGTACTTC.

The J gene is TRBJ1-1, the V gene TRBV4-2; D remains ambiguous. Trimming took 4 bases from V and 3 from J, leaving 6 bases between them. The germline V gene encodes CDR1 LGHNA and CDR2 YNFKEQ. The CDR3 contains 12 residues. The CDR3 is CASSLPDTEAFF. DNA of the CDR3: TGTGCCAGCAGCCTACCCGACACTGAAGCTTTCTTT.